This TCR beta chain is from a study of spatial heterogeneity in lung cancer. Looking at the study overall: Samples were donated by 72 untreated early-stage non-small cell lung cancer patients. When available, follow-up PBMC samples taken a median of roughly two years after resection were sequenced. Alpha-chain detections were consistently fewer than beta-chain detections among the sequences. There were, on average, more than nine raw-read appearances for each unique TCR and UMI combination.

TCRdb recomputed calls from the 5' RACE reads with MiXCR, one row per CDR3 protein. The repertoire holds 110,000 or so distinct CDR3 sequences, with 9.5% to 14% as singletons. Time point reported: blood at routine non-recurrence follow-up after resection. This clonotype was seen at least ten times. The sequence derives from a female donor with early-stage non-small cell lung cancer. Sequencing used PBMCs, obtained at follow-up.

CDR3 DNA: TGTGCCAGCAGTTTTGGGAAGCGAGCTTTCTTT. Amino acids: CASSFGKRAFF. This chain connects TRBV12-3 or TRBV12-4 to TRBJ1-1, with D hard to call. CDR3 size: 11 residues. The V end was cut by 3 bases, the J end by 10 bases, with 9 bases between.